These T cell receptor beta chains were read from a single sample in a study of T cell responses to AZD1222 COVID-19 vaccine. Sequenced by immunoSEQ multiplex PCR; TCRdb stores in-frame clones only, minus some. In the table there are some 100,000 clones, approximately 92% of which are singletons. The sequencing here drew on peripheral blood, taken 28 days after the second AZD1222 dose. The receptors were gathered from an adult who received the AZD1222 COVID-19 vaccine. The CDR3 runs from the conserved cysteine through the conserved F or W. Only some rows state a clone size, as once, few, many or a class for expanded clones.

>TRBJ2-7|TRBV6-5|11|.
CATQATYEQYF
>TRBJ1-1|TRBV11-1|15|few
CASSLDGGSNTEAFF
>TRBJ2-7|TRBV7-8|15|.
CASSLVVDRPNEQYF
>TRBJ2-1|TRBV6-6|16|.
CASSYLGSEPYNEQFF
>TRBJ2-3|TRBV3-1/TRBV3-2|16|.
CASSLIRTSETDTQYF
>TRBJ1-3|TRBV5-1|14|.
CASSLRVGGNTIYF
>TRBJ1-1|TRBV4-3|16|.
CASSQGDRIMNTEAFF
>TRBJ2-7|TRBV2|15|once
CASSVEGGSSYEQYF
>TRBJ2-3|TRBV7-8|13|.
CASRVSGADTQYF
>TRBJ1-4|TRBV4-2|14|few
CASNLKGEAEKLFF
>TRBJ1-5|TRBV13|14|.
CASSFGNSNQPQHF
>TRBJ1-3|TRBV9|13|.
CASSPPSGNTIYF
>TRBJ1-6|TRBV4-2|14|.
CASSQEGELYNIHF
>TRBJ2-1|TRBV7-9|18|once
CASSLVPLVTGEYNEQFF
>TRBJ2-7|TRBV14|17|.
CASSQTPGQGSSYEQYF
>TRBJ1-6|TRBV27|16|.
CASRPGGGFNNSPLHF
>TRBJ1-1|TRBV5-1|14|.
CASSSVSGGTEAFF
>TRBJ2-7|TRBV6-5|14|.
CASRDRGSISEQYF
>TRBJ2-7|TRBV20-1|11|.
CSAIEAQEQYF
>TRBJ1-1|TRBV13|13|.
CASSLGGGTEAFF
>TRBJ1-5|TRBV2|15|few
CASSARRGNRQPQHF
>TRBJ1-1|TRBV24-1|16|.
CATSDSPRGRSTEAFF
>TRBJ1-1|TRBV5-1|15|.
CASSFRTGTDTEAFF
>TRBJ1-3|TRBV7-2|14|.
CASSHRISGNTIYF
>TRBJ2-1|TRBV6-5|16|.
CASSYGLLAGVGEQFF
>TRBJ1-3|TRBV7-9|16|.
CASSRRGGLSGNTIYF
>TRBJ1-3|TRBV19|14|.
CASREQSSGNTIYF
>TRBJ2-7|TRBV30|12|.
CAWSAIGYEQYF
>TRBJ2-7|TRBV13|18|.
CASSLNPLPRSMLYEQYF
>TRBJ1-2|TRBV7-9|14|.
CASSLGAGLGGYTF
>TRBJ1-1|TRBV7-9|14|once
CASSPDRKSSEAFF
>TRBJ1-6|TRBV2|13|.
CASSEGGYGPLHF
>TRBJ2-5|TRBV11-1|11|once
CASSLTETQYF
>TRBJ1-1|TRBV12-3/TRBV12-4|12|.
CASSTLNTEAFF
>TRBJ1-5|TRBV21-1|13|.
CAGGRGRVQPQHF
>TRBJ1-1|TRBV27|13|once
CASSLMTGTEAFF
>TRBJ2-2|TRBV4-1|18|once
CASSQGGQGRLTTGELFF
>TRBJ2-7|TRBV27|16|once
CASSLLRGSIIYEQYF
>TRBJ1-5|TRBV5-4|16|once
CASSEGPPWGNQPQHF
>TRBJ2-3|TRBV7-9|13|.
CASSLGSRDTQYF
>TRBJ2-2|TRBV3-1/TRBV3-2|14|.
CASSPLDATGELFF
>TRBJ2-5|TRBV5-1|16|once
CASRPSTSGSAGTQYF
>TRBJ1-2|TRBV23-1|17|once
CASNSPTVRGWDYGYTF
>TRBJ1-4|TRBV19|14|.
CASSIQQGTEKLFF
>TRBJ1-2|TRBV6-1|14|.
CASSEGGDRFGYTF
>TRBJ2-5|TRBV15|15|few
CATSRDPTGAETQYF
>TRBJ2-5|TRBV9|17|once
CASSVELAGVVGETQYF
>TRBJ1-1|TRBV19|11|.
CASLGNTEAFF
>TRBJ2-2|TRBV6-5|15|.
CASRIGTGWAGELFF
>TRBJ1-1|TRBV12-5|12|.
CASGLVRAEAFF
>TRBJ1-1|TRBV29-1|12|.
CSARGQGFEAFF
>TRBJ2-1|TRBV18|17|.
CASSPLLAGGIDNEQFF
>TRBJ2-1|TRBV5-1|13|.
CASSVRTNHEQFF
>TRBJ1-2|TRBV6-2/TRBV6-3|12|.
CASSRDGPGYTF
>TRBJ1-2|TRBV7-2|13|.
CASSRGLNYGYTF